This TCR beta chain was observed in a study of T cell responses to AZD1222 COVID-19 vaccine. V lost 3 bases and J 6 bases, leaving 14 bases between the germline ends. This CDR3 is built from 14 residues. Germline loops: CDR1 MDHEN, CDR2 SYDVKM. The repertoire was sequenced with immunoSEQ multiplex PCR; TCRdb's copy has only in-frame clones and lacks some. Here the sample spans some 49,000 clones, around three quarters being singletons. The chain has TRBV28 and TRBJ1-1; D might be TRBD1 (5 bases). Specimen: peripheral blood, collected on day 0 of AZD1222 vaccination. The source is an adult in good health. Written as DNA, the CDR3 is TGTGCCAGCAGTTTGATAGGGGCGGTGGCTGAAGCTTTCTTT. Its protein is CASSLIGAVAEAFF.